Presented here are 32 T cell receptor beta chains from one specimen sequenced in a study of blood T cells in healthy people across ages. Combining a sample-barcoded 5' primer with a J-beta primer mix, a second PCR ran for 7 to 11 cycles. From the 5' RACE reads, TCRdb called clonotypes with MiXCR, one entry per CDR3 protein. The sample includes around 870,000 distinct CDR3 sequences, 25% to 35% seen only once; the top ten take roughly a sixth. Material for sequencing was blood. The receptors shown here come from an elderly woman in good health.

In its sample, this clonotype was seen many times. The chain carries TRBV20-1 and TRBJ2-5, with a weak D call TRBD2 (6 bases). Germline V CDR1 and CDR2: DFQATT, SNEGSKA (reference sequence). Trimming removed 4 bases at V and 5 bases at J, with 11 bases between. CDR3 length: 12 amino acids. The CDR3 spells CSAIRAGETQYF. CDR3 nucleotide sequence: TGCAGTGCTATTCGGGCGGGGGAGACCCAGTACTTC.

This clonotype came up many times. This sequence joins TRBV5-1 and TRBJ2-6, with 8 nucleotides matching TRBD2. The CDR3 is 15 residues long. Looked up from germline, CDR1 is SGHRS and CDR2 is YFSETQ. V shed 3 bases and J 4 bases; nucleotides not matched to a gene: 3. CDR3 nucleotides: TGCGCCAGCAGCTCGGGGACTAGAGGGGCCAACGTCCTGACTTTC. Its protein is CASSSGTRGANVLTF. The entire variable domain, with the rest obtained from reference TRBV5-1 and TRBJ2-6, is as follows: KAGVTQTPRYLIKTRGQQVTLSCSPISGHRSVSWYQQTPGQGLQFLFEYFSETQRNKGNFPGRFSGRQFSNSRSEMNVSTLELGDSALYLCASSSGTRGANVLTFGAGSRLTVL.

In regard to this clonotype: A read error may be the cause here, since a much bigger clone is one base away. The chain couples TRBV20-1 to TRBJ2-1, with 9 bases that match TRBD2. V shed 8 bases, J shed 3 bases, and the junction held 8 bases outside the gene matches. This CDR3 is 14 amino acids long. CDR1 is DFQATT and CDR2 is SNEGSKA in the germline V gene (reference sequence). CDR3 in amino acids: CSTAGLARYNEQFF. Written as DNA, the CDR3 is TGCAGTACCGCCGGACTAGCGCGCTACAATGAGCAGTTCTTC.

Regarding this clonotype: It may be a read error: a sequence one base away is much more abundant. The chain combines TRBV24-1 with TRBJ2-5; D ambiguous. The germline gives CDR1 KGHDR, CDR2 SFDVKD. This CDR3 spans 12 amino acids. V was pared by 4 bases and J by 11 bases, with 13 bases between. The CDR3 DNA follows: TGTGCCACCAGTGAGCTTAGCAATGAGCAGTACTTC. Protein: CATSELSNEQYF.

In regard to this clonotype: This may be a read error: a much more frequent sequence differs by one nucleotide. The rearrangement links TRBV3-1 to TRBJ2-1; D is unclear. The CDR3 consists of 15 residues. Germline lookup yields CDR1 LGHDT and CDR2 YNNKEL (reference sequence). CDR3 region: CASSQGPNSYNGQFF. The CDR3 DNA sequence: TGTGCCAGCAGCCAAGGACCCAACTCCTACAATGGGCAGTTCTTC.

This clonotype was counted at least ten times. This chain connects TRBV29-1 to TRBJ2-3; D call uncertain. Per the germline V gene, CDR1 is SQVTM and CDR2 is ANQGSEA. CDR3 length: 12 residues. The V end lost 1 base, the J end lost 7 bases, and 9 bases lay between the germline ends. CDR3 in amino acids: CSVEGGFNTQYF. CDR3 DNA: TGCAGCGTTGAAGGGGGTTTCAATACGCAGTATTTT.

About this clonotype itself: The junction and the germline gene differ at one end; a read error may be behind it. The chain uses TRBV27 and TRBJ1-2, with no clear D. CDR3 length: 13 residues. Germline V lookup: CDR1 MNHEY, CDR2 SMNVEV (reference sequence). The CDR3 DNA reads TGTGCCAGCAGCCAGACGGCGATATATGGCTACATCTTC. This sequence encodes CASSQTAIYGYIF.

The V call is TRBV5-1, the J call TRBJ2-1, with 12 bases that match TRBD2. The germline CDR1 and CDR2 sequences are SGHRS and YFSETQ. The ends lost 0 bases at V and 8 bases at J; junction bases unmatched: 3. The CDR3 length is 15 residues. In DNA form, the CDR3 reads TGCGCCAGCAGCTTGGGTCCTAGCGGGAGGGATGAGCAGTTCTTC. Amino acid sequence: CASSLGPSGRDEQFF.

This clonotype was detected many times. This chain joins TRBV5-1 and TRBJ2-3; 10 nucleotides align to TRBD1. V lost 5 bases, J lost 1 base, and 7 bases stayed unmatched. Germline lookup yields CDR1 SGHRS and CDR2 YFSETQ. The length of the CDR3 is 16 residues. DNA for the CDR3: TGCGCCAGCAGGGTGGGACAGGGGCTCGGCACAGATACGCAGTATTTT. This codes for CASRVGQGLGTDTQYF.

V gene TRBV11-2 combines with J gene TRBJ2-5; D not resolved. In germline, CDR1 is SGHAT, CDR2 FQNNGV. The germline V and J ends were trimmed by 4 bases and 2 bases, with 14 bases remaining between them. The CDR3 runs 15 residues. The CDR3 DNA reads as TGTGCCAGCAGCTCGTCCCCTTATGGGCAAGAGACCCAGTACTTC. Translating it yields CASSSSPYGQETQYF.

The table lists this clonotype with many counts. The chain couples TRBV20-1 to TRBJ1-5; TRBD1 matches 9 bases. Germline CDR1 reads DFQATT; CDR2 reads SNEGSKA (reference sequence). V was pared by 5 bases and J by 5 bases, with 10 bases of the junction left unmatched. This CDR3 spans 15 amino acids. CDR3 sequence reads: CSAFQQGARYQPQHF. DNA of the CDR3: TGCAGTGCTTTTCAACAGGGGGCGCGTTATCAGCCCCAGCATTTT.

This clonotype has ten or more counts. The chain couples TRBV27 to TRBJ2-3; 7 bases are shared with TRBD2. The CDR3 is 14 amino acids. Germline values: CDR1 MNHEY, CDR2 SMNVEV (reference sequence). J lost 2 bases, V lost 7 bases, and 6 bases had no gene match. CDR3 DNA: TGTGCCAGCACCCTAGCGGCCCCCACAGATACGCAGTATTTT. It encodes CASTLAAPTDTQYF.

Here the CDR3 reads CASTRTRTSGGVMQYF. CDR3 bases: TGTGCCAGCACGCGGACCCGGACTAGCGGGGGGGTCATGCAGTATTTT. The chain couples TRBV6-5 to TRBJ2-3, with 15 bases lining up with TRBD2. V lost 7 bases, J lost 11 bases, and 13 bases stayed unmatched. The CDR3 spans 16 residues. Germline loops: CDR1 MNHEY, CDR2 SVGAGI.

Worth noting for this clonotype: It may be a read error: a sequence one base away is much more abundant. The chain joins TRBV5-6 to TRBJ2-1, with 9 bases identical to TRBD2. In germline, CDR1 is SGHDT, CDR2 YYEEEE. The CDR3 is made up of 16 amino acids. Here the CDR3 reads CASNLATSGYYNEQFF. The CDR3 DNA follows: TGTGCCAGCAACTTGGCGACTAGCGGATACTACAATGAGCAGTTCTTC.

The V and J genes are TRBV7-2 and TRBJ2-3; the D is unclear. Trimming cost V 1 base and J 3 bases, with 11 bases left between them. Germline lookup yields CDR1 SGHTA and CDR2 FQGNSA. There are 15 residues in the CDR3. CDR3 bases: TGTGCCAGCAGCTTAGTGGTCTGGGGAACAGATACGCAGTATTTT. Its protein is CASSLVVWGTDTQYF.

Turning to this clonotype: No conserved phenylalanine or tryptophan ends this CDR3, so it is likely a read error. This chain links TRBV30 with TRBJ1-5; D gene ambiguous. Germline V gene sequence: CDR1 GTSNPN, CDR2 SVGIG (reference sequence). CDR3 length: 15 residues. CDR3 amino acids: CAWSVGRISNQPQHV. The DNA of the CDR3 is TGTGCCTGGAGTGTTGGTCGAATTAGCAACCAGCCCCAGCATGTT.

V is TRBV5-1 and J is TRBJ2-3, with TRBD2 as a possible D gene (6 bases). CDR1 and CDR2 (germline): SGHRS, YFSETQ. The V gene lost 2 bases and the J gene lost 5 bases, with 12 bases spanning the gap. This CDR3 is 14 amino acids long. CDR3 coding DNA: TGCGCCAGCAGCTTATCGGGAGTTTTAGATACGCAGTATTTT. It is translated as CASSLSGVLDTQYF.

This clonotype was picked up many times. The chain carries TRBV6-2 or TRBV6-3 and TRBJ2-7; D might be TRBD1 (6 bases). The CDR3 is made up of 17 amino acids. V dropped 8 bases and J dropped 1 base, with 24 bases sitting between them. Germline V gene sequence: CDR1 MNHEY, CDR2 SVGEGT. The DNA for the CDR3 is TGTGCCAGCGCCCCGAATTACAGGGTGGGGAAGTCCTACGAGCAGTACTTC. It codes for CASAPNYRVGKSYEQYF.

This clonotype was counted at least ten times. This chain links TRBV6-1 with TRBJ2-4; 9 bases line up with TRBD1. The CDR3 extends over 14 amino acids. Looked up from germline, CDR1 is MNHNS and CDR2 is SASEGT. The junction had 8 bases not matched to a gene; V was cut back by 8 bases and J by 6 bases. The CDR3 loop is CASLDRGLLNIQYF. The CDR3 DNA reads as TGTGCCAGCTTGGACAGGGGCCTGCTAAACATTCAGTACTTC.

The chain has TRBV6-6 and TRBJ2-2, with D uncertain. The length of the CDR3 is 14 residues. Trimming stripped 8 bases from V and 2 bases from J, with 12 bases between. CDR1 and CDR2 (germline): MNHNY, SVGAGI (reference sequence). This CDR3 reads CASFEGVNTGELFF. The CDR3 coding sequence is TGTGCCAGCTTCGAAGGCGTTAACACCGGGGAGCTGTTTTTT.

This clonotype was seen ten or more times. The chain is built from TRBV2 and TRBJ2-3; D is undetermined. The CDR3 runs to 16 residues. Germline CDR1 is SNHLY and CDR2 is FYNNEI. V dropped 2 bases and J dropped 0 bases, with 12 bases sitting between them. CDR3 bases: TGTGCCAGCAGTGAATGGCAGGCGGAGAGCACAGATACGCAGTATTTT. It translates to CASSEWQAESTDTQYF.

Concerning this clonotype itself: This may be a read error: a much more frequent sequence differs by one nucleotide. This sequence joins TRBV20-1 and TRBJ1-5; TRBD1 is a possible D gene (5 bases). The germline V and J ends were trimmed by 3 bases and 4 bases, with 16 bases remaining between them. Germline CDR1 DFQATT, CDR2 SNEGSKA (reference sequence). The CDR3 runs 15 residues. CDR3 in amino acids: CSASGPSGLNQPQHF. DNA of the CDR3: TGCAGTGCTAGCGGTCCCTCAGGGCTGAATCAGCCCCAGCATTTT.

The V call is TRBV6-6, the J call TRBJ1-3; D perhaps matches TRBD1 (5 bases). V was trimmed by 8 bases and J by 1 base, leaving 9 bases between them. CDR1 is MNHNY, CDR2 SVGAGI, per germline (reference sequence). This CDR3 region has 13 residues. CDR3 residues: CASSGFSGNTIYF. For the CDR3, the DNA is TGTGCCAGCTCAGGGTTTTCTGGAAACACCATATATTTT.

This clonotype was seen many times. This sequence joins TRBV7-9 and TRBJ2-4; D remains unclear. The CDR3 totals 17 residues. Germline CDR1 and CDR2: SEHNR and FQNEAQ (reference sequence). Trimming shortened V by 5 bases and J by 2 bases, and 19 bases separated the two germline ends. CDR3 region: CASSPNSLTIPKNIQYF. In DNA form, the CDR3 reads TGTGCCAGCAGCCCAAACTCCCTTACAATTCCCAAAAACATTCAGTACTTC. The whole variable domain, filled in from reference TRBV7-9 and TRBJ2-4, reads DTGVSQNPRHKITKRGQNVTFRCDPISEHNRLYWYRQTLGQGPEFLTYFQNEAQLEKSRLLSDRFSAERPKGSFSTLEIQRTEQGDSAMYLCASSPNSLTIPKNIQYFGAGTRLSVL.

This clonotype was picked up many times. The chain employs TRBV15 and TRBJ2-4; tentatively, D is TRBD2 (6 bases). Trimming stripped 4 bases from V and 1 base from J, with 17 bases between. The CDR3 totals 17 residues. CDR1 and CDR2 from the germline V gene are LNHNV and YYDKDF (reference sequence). The CDR3 spells CATSIRTGGSAKNIQYF. In DNA form, the CDR3 reads TGTGCCACCAGCATCCGAACCGGGGGTTCGGCCAAAAACATTCAGTACTTC.

The rearrangement joins TRBV29-1 to TRBJ1-1; D is ambiguous. The V gene lost 3 bases and the J gene lost 4 bases, with 12 bases spanning the gap. The CDR3 length is 13 residues. Germline CDR1 and CDR2: SQVTM and ANQGSEA. CDR3 DNA sequence: TGCAGCGTTGATGGTCGGAGTAGCACTGAAGCTTTCTTT. Protein sequence: CSVDGRSSTEAFF.

The rearrangement links TRBV3-1 to TRBJ2-3; D uncertain. Looked up from germline, CDR1 is LGHDT and CDR2 is YNNKEL (reference sequence). V was cut by 1 base and J by 2 bases, with 19 bases left in between. The CDR3 runs to 18 residues. CDR3: CASSQGQTPTPLTDTQYF. The DNA of the CDR3 is TGTGCCAGCAGCCAAGGCCAGACTCCGACCCCCCTCACAGATACGCAGTATTTT.

This clonotype was counted many times. This chain joins TRBV12-3 or TRBV12-4 and TRBJ1-2; 7 bases align to TRBD1. The CDR3 loop spans 14 amino acids. Trimming took 5 bases from V and 5 from J; bases not matched to a gene: 8. CDR3 sequence: CASSVRQGGYGYTF. CDR3 DNA: TGTGCCAGCAGTGTAAGACAGGGAGGTTATGGCTACACCTTC.

Note on this clonotype: This may be a read error, as it is one base from a much larger clone. The chain couples TRBV5-1 to TRBJ2-5; TRBD1 or TRBD2 may be the D gene (5 bases each). The CDR3 spans 15 residues. Germline assignment: CDR1 SGHRS and CDR2 YFSETQ. CDR3 region: CTSSFATDRGETQYF. CDR3 nucleotides: TGCACCAGCAGCTTCGCGACAGACCGCGGGGAGACCCAGTACTTC.

This clonotype was seen a handful of times. J is TRBJ2-5 and V is TRBV5-1; 9 nucleotides match TRBD2. This CDR3 comprises 16 residues. Germline assignment: CDR1 SGHRS and CDR2 YFSETQ. The V segment lost 4 bases and the J segment 1 base; nucleotides outside the gene matches: 8. CDR3 region: CASSILGGGAQETQYF. The CDR3 nucleotides are TGCGCCAGCAGCATTTTGGGCGGGGGGGCCCAAGAGACCCAGTACTTC.

As for this clonotype: A read error may be the cause here, since a much bigger clone is one base away. The chain has TRBV7-2 and TRBJ2-3, with D uncertain. Trimming cost V 4 bases and J 2 bases, with 16 bases left between them. Germline-derived CDR1 and CDR2 are SGHTA and FQGNSA. The CDR3 extends over 16 amino acids. The CDR3 region is CASSSLRVPSTDTQYF. CDR3 DNA: TGTGCCAGCAGCTCCTTACGAGTTCCCTCCACAGATACGCAGTATTTT.

This clonotype has only a few counts. The CDR3 sequence is CASSFSGPTYEQYF. The CDR3 DNA follows: TGTGCCAGCAGTTTCTCAGGGCCCACCTACGAGCAGTACTTC. The chain employs TRBV28 and TRBJ2-7, with D perhaps TRBD1 (5 bases). Trimming stripped 3 bases from V and 2 bases from J, with 11 bases between. Germline-derived CDR1 and CDR2 are MDHEN and SYDVKM. The CDR3 runs to 14 residues. The entire variable domain, with the rest obtained from reference TRBV28 and TRBJ2-7, is as follows: DVKVTQSSRYLVKRTGEKVFLECVQDMDHENMFWYRQDPGLGLRLIYFSYDVKMKEKGDIPEGYSVSREKKERFSLILESASTNQTSMYLCASSFSGPTYEQYFGPGTRLTVT.